This TCR beta chain was sequenced for a study of blood T cell repertoires in COVID-19. About the research overall: Specimens from acute and convalescent COVID-19 originated in the United States, Italy and Spain. PBMCs, B-cell-depleted T cells, or T cells were the source of the cDNA or gDNA that made up the material.

The V gene's germline CDR1 is KGHDR and CDR2 SFDVKD. This CDR3 is built from 13 residues. Trimming removed 3 bases at V and 4 bases at J, with 9 bases between. Authors' analysis steps: Researchers report that nucleated cell counts were estimated from reference gene primer amplification. The data were produced by immunoSEQ multiplex PCR, yet TCRdb's version contains in-frame clones alone and is incomplete. Clone size and the V and J calls come from that table; the DNA yielded D and trimming. The sample yields about 190,000 clones, approximately 88% seen once. The sequencing input was peripheral blood. The chain employs TRBV24-1 and TRBJ2-7, with a possible D match to TRBD1 (6 bases). This TCR came from a man aged 40-49 years with acute or convalescent COVID-19. The CDR3 here is CATSDGTTYEQYF. CDR3 DNA sequence: TGTGCCACCAGTGATGGGACAACTTACGAGCAGTACTTC.